This T cell receptor beta chain is drawn from a study of response to subunit inactivated influenza vaccine (dated by TCRdb to 2016 to 2019). Broadly, across the study: Deep quantitative profiling of the T cell receptor repertoire was used in the study to follow responses to a trivalent subunit inactivated influenza vaccine.

Libraries were constructed by RT-PCR. Reads for this sample came from an Illumina HiSeq 2500. TCRdb trimmed the raw reads at Q25, called clones with MiXCR and kept productive beta chains. CDR3 protein duplicates are merged, each entry listing the most common genes and DNA. The sample data list just under 550,000 distinct CDR3 sequences, and roughly 25% of these were observed just once. The top ten hold about 2.8% of the sample. The full study reports these points: It was suggested by the authors that each seasonal influenza vaccination may recruit only a limited number of new T cells.

About this clonotype itself: The antigen this receptor binds is unknown. Per-nucleotide qualities are absent, and no much larger clonotype sits a single base away.

From cysteine to phenylalanine, the CDR3 is 15 amino acids long. Only CDR3 DNA is held: 45 bases, read in frame from base 1. The V end loses 0 bases and the J end loses 3 bases, and a stretch of 12 bases separates them. From a lookup of the germline V gene (reference sequence), CDR1 and CDR2 are DFQATT and SNEGSKA. The data were also submitted as part of a second study, on T cells expressing NK-cell markers. In that second paper, the authors write: 5'RACE template switching, by which a universal primer site and unique molecular identifiers were added, was used to make TCR beta cDNA libraries. Three sorted T-cell subsets (CD3+CD56+NKG2C+, CD3+CD56+NKG2C- and CD3+CD56-NKG2C+) from roughly eight donors had their TCR beta-chain repertoires profiled. Among the eight sequenced donors, only one was HCMV-seronegative, while the other seven were HCMV-seropositive. To restrict sorting to alphabetaTCR-expressing T cells, an anti-gammadeltaTCR antibody was added in several experiments. For six donors, the dominant CD3+CD56+NKG2C+ clonotypes were among the top 10 CD8+ clonotypes and accounted for roughly 1.0-7.5% of CD8+ T cells. Those dominant clonotypes were again the most abundant among CD3+CD56-NKG2C+ cells in a few donors, at about 28.3-65%. Whether the expanded NKG2C-expressing T cell clones were specific for HCMV antigens was left unclear. The eight sequenced donors were randomly selected healthy volunteers, three men and five women. To determine HCMV serostatus, a commercial ELISA kit was used to detect HCMV-specific IgG in serum. Ficoll density gradient centrifugation was used to isolate peripheral blood mononuclear cells from blood. Magnetic immunoseparation with Miltenyi isolation kits was used to isolate CD4+ and CD8+ T cells from PBMC. Priming for cDNA synthesis came from the TCR beta constant segment, and two successive PCR amplification steps followed. The libraries were sequenced on Illumina HiSeq 2000/2500, MiSeq or NextSeq, producing 2 x 150 bp reads. MIGEC was used to demultiplex reads and group reads by UMI, and MiTCR was used to assemble and quantify clonotypes. To remove erroneous sequences, TCR cDNA sequences were retained only when supported by two or more reads. The tcR package was used for downstream repertoire analysis, with clonotypes matched between fractions based on CDR3 nucleotide sequence plus V segment. Antigen specificity was annotated against VDJdb with VDJmatch, allowing one amino acid substitution in CDR3.

Source: CD4+ T cells sorted from PBMCs, taken roughly 12 days after vaccination. This clonotype originated in a man aged 50 or older who received an inactivated influenza vaccine. Donor details come from another sample of the same person, matched by shared clones. The chain was built from TRBV20-1 and TRBJ2-4; TRBD1 could be the D gene, as 5 bases match. The bases are TGCAGTGCTAGAGACAACCAAGGGGTCAAAAACATTCAGTACTTC. Translated, this gives CSARDNQGVKNIQYF.